The 2 T cell receptor beta chains below were found in one sample sequenced in a study of blood T cell repertoires in COVID-19. The assay was immunoSEQ multiplex PCR, and TCRdb's table has in-frame clones only and misses some. Among 51,000 or so clones listed, around 81% were seen once. The sample comprised peripheral blood. All receptors derive from a woman aged 80 or older with COVID-19, enrolled during active disease.

The gene calls are TRBV5-3 and TRBJ2-7, with TRBD2 matching over 15 bases. TRBV5-3 is an ORF, and what it does is uncertain. Trimming at V came to 1 base and at J to 4 bases, leaving 15 bases not matched to a gene. The CDR3 runs 20 residues. The CDR3 region is CARSLPLHRGLAGGGYEQYF. CDR3 DNA: TGTGCCAGAAGCTTGCCCCTCCACCGGGGACTAGCGGGAGGAGGTTACGAGCAGTACTTC.

The chain carries TRBV27 and TRBJ2-1; 8 bases are shared with TRBD2. V shed 3 bases, J shed 0 bases, and the junction held 7 bases outside the gene matches. This CDR3 comprises 17 residues. Germline V gene data show CDR1 as MNHEY and CDR2 as SMNVEV (reference sequence). The DNA for the CDR3 is TGTGCCAGCAGTTTGTCGACTAGCGCAAGCTCCTACAATGAGCAGTTCTTC. As protein: CASSLSTSASSYNEQFF.